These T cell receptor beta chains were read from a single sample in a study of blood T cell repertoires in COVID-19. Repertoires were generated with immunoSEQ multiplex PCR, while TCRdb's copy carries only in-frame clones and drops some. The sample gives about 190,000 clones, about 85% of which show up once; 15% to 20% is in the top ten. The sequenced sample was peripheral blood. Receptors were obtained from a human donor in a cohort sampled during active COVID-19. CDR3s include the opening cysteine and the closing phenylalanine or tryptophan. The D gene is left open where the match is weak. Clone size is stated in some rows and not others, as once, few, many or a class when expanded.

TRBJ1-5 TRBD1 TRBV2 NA TGTGCCAGCAGGGCCGGGACAGGGGGGAATCAGCCCCAGCATTTT CASRAGTGGNQPQHF
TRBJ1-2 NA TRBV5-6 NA TGTGCCAGCAGCTTGGTCCAGGGAGGCTATGGCTACACCTTC CASSLVQGGYGYTF
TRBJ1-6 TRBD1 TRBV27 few TGTGCCAGCAGTTTATCGGTTGATGGGACAGCTAGAAAGGGCTTCCGATCACCCCTCCACTTT CASSLSVDGTARKGFRSPLHF
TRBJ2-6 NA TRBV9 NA TGTGCCAGCAGCGAAGGGAGGTTCGTCTCTGGGGCCAACGTCCTGACTTTC CASSEGRFVSGANVLTF
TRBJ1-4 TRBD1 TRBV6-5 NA TGTGCCGGAGGGACAGAAAATAATGAAAAACTGTTTTTT CAGGTENNEKLFF
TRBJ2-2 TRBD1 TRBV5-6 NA TGTGCCAGCAGCTTGTTGTCGGGACAGGGGACCGGGGAGCTGTTTTTT CASSLLSGQGTGELFF
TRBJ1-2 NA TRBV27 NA TGTGCCAGCAGAGGGGGAGGGGAAGGGAGTGGGGTTTATGGCTACACCTTC CASRGGGEGSGVYGYTF
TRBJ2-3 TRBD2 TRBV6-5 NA TGTGCCAGCAGTCCAACTAGCGGCGACACAGATACGCAGTATTTT CASSPTSGDTDTQYF
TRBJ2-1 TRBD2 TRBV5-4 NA TGTGCCAGCAGCCCGAAAGCGGGAGCGTACAATGAGCAGTTCTTC CASSPKAGAYNEQFF
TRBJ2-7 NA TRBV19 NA TGTGCCAGTTCCAACCTGGGAGGCAGAAATCCCTACGAGCAGTACTTC CASSNLGGRNPYEQYF
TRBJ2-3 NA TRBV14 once TGTGCCAGCAGCCACACCCTCCCACCGGGGATCCCAGATACGCAGTATTTT CASSHTLPPGIPDTQYF
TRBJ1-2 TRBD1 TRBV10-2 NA TGCGCCAGCAGGGGGGCAGGGGGGAACTATGGCTACACCTTC CASRGAGGNYGYTF
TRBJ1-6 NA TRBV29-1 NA TGCAGCTGCAGGGAGGGGTATAATTCACCCCTCCACTTT CSCREGYNSPLHF
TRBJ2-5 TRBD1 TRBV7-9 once TGTGCCAGCAGCCCCGAGGGACAGGGGATAATAAAGACCCAGTACTTC CASSPEGQGIIKTQYF
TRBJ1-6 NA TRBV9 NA TGTGCCAGCAGCGTAGTTTCAGACTATAATTCACCCCTCCACTTT CASSVVSDYNSPLHF
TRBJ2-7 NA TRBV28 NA TGTGCCAGCAGGATGGGACATGAAGCCTCCTACGAGCAGTACTTC CASRMGHEASYEQYF
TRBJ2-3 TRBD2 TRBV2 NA TGTGCCAGCATCCGGACTAGCGGGGGCCTCACAGATACGCAGTATTTT CASIRTSGGLTDTQYF
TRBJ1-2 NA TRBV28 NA TGTGCCAGCAGTTTTCAGGGAAACTATGGCTACACCTTC CASSFQGNYGYTF
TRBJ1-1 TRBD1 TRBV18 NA TGTGCCAGCTCACCGCAATCCGGGACAGGGGTCAACACTGAAGCTTTCTTT CASSPQSGTGVNTEAFF
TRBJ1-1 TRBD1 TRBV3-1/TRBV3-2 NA TGTGCCAGCAGCCAAGTGGGCCAGGGGGAAGGGTTAGCTTTCTTT CASSQVGQGEGLAFF
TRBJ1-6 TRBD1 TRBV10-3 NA TGTGCCATCAGTGGGGACAGGCACCGCTATAATTCACCCCTCCACTTT CAISGDRHRYNSPLHF
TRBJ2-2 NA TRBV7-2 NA TGTGCCAGCAGCTTAGCGGGGGGGCCCTCGAACACCGGGGAGCTGTTTTTT CASSLAGGPSNTGELFF
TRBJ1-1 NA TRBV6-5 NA TGTGCCAGCAGGACAACGAACACTGAAGCTTTCTTT CASRTTNTEAFF
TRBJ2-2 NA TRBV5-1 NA TGCGCCAGCAGCCCCGGGTCGTACGGGACCGGGGAGCTGTTTTTT CASSPGSYGTGELFF
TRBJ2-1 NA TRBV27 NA TGTGCCAGCAGTATACGGGAACTCAATGAGCAGTTCTTC CASSIRELNEQFF
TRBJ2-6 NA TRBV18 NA TGTGCCAGCTCACCACGGACAGTCCCAAGCTCTGGGGCCAACGTCCTGACTTTC CASSPRTVPSSGANVLTF
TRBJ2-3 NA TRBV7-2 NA TGTGCCAGCAGGGTACCGGGACTTACCACAGATACGCAGTATTTT CASRVPGLTTDTQYF
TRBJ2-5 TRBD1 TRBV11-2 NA TGTGCCAGCAGCTTAGACTGGGCCGGCAGGGGGATTCAAGAGACCCAGTACTTC CASSLDWAGRGIQETQYF
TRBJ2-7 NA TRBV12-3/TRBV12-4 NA TGTGCCAGCAGCCCCGGACACCCCTACGAGCAGTACTTC CASSPGHPYEQYF
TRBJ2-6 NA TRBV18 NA TGTGCCAGCTCACCCCGGGGAGGTTCGGGTTCTGGGGCCAACGTCCTGACTTTC CASSPRGGSGSGANVLTF
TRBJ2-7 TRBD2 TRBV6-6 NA TGTGCCAGCAGTCTAACAAGCGGGAGCGATGAGCAGTACTTC CASSLTSGSDEQYF
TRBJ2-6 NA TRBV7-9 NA TGTGCCAGCAGCTGGGCAGGGGTCCCCTCTGGGGCCAACGTCCTGACTTTC CASSWAGVPSGANVLTF
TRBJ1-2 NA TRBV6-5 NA TGTGCCAGCAGCCGCGCAAGTAACCGAAACTATGGCTACACCTTC CASSRASNRNYGYTF
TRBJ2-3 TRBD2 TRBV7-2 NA TGTGCCAGCAGCTTATTACGAGGACTAGGAGGGGGCACAGATACGCAGTATTTT CASSLLRGLGGGTDTQYF
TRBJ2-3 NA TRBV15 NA TGTGCCACCAGCCCGGGCCAGGGGAACACAGATACGCAGTATTTT CATSPGQGNTDTQYF
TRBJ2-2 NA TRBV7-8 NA TGTGCCAGCAGCTTCAACACCTACACCGGGGAGCTGTTTTTT CASSFNTYTGELFF
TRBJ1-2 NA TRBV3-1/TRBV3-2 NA TGTGCCACGTCAAAAGGGGACTATGGCTACACCTTC CATSKGDYGYTF
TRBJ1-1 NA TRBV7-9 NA TGTGCCAGCAGCAACCGACAGATAGACACTGAAGCTTTCTTT CASSNRQIDTEAFF
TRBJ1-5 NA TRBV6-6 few TGTGCCAGCAGGTATTCAGGGGCGAATCAGCCCCAGCATTTT CASRYSGANQPQHF
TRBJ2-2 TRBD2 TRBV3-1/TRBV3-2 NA TGTGCCAGCAGCCAAGCCAGCGGGAGCGGGGGCGGGGAGCTGTTTTTT CASSQASGSGGGELFF
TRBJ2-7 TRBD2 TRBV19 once TGTGCCAGTAGTATGACCGGGAGGTCCACCTACGAGCAGTACTTC CASSMTGRSTYEQYF
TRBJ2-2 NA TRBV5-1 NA TGCGCCAGCAGCACGGACAGATCGAACACCGGGGAGCTGTTTTTT CASSTDRSNTGELFF
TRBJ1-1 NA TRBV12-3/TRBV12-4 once TGTGCCAGCAGTTTATTCGGAGCCTTTGTCGCTTTCTTT CASSLFGAFVAFF
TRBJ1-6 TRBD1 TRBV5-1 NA TGCGCCAGCAGCATGACCGGGACAGCTAATTCACCCCTCCACTTT CASSMTGTANSPLHF
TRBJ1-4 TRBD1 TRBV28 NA TGTGCCAGCAGTCGACAGGGGGGGAGCGAAAAACTGTTTTTT CASSRQGGSEKLFF
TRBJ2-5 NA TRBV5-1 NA TGCGCCAGCAGCTTGGAAAGTCGCGGAGGGAGGAGATCGGAGACCCAGTACTTC CASSLESRGGRRSETQYF
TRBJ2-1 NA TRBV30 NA TGTGCCTGGAGTGTAGCTACTTCCTACAATGAGCAGTTCTTC CAWSVATSYNEQFF
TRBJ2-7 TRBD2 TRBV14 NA TGTGCCAGCAGCTCCACCCGGGCTAGCGGGAGTCTAGAGCAGTACTTC CASSSTRASGSLEQYF
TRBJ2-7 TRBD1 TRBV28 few TGTGCCAGCAGCTTGAGGGGACAGGGTGAATTGTACTTC CASSLRGQGELYF
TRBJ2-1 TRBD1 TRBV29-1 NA TGCAGCATTAACCGGGACAGGGTTATGGTTGAGAATGAGCAGTTCTTC CSINRDRVMVENEQFF
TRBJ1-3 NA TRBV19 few TGTGCCAGTAGTATCCGTGGGACACGCTACTCTGGAAACACCATATATTTT CASSIRGTRYSGNTIYF
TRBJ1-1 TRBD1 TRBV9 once TGTGCCAGCAGCGTCAAGGGACAGGGGAACACTGAAGCTTTCTTT CASSVKGQGNTEAFF
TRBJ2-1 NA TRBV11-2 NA TGTGCCAGCAGCTTAGGAGGGACTTACAATGAGCAGTTCTTC CASSLGGTYNEQFF
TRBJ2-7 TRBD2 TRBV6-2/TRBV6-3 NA TGTGCCAGCAGTTACCAACGAGGACTAGCGGAAGAAATATTAACCTACGAGCAGTACTTC CASSYQRGLAEEILTYEQYF